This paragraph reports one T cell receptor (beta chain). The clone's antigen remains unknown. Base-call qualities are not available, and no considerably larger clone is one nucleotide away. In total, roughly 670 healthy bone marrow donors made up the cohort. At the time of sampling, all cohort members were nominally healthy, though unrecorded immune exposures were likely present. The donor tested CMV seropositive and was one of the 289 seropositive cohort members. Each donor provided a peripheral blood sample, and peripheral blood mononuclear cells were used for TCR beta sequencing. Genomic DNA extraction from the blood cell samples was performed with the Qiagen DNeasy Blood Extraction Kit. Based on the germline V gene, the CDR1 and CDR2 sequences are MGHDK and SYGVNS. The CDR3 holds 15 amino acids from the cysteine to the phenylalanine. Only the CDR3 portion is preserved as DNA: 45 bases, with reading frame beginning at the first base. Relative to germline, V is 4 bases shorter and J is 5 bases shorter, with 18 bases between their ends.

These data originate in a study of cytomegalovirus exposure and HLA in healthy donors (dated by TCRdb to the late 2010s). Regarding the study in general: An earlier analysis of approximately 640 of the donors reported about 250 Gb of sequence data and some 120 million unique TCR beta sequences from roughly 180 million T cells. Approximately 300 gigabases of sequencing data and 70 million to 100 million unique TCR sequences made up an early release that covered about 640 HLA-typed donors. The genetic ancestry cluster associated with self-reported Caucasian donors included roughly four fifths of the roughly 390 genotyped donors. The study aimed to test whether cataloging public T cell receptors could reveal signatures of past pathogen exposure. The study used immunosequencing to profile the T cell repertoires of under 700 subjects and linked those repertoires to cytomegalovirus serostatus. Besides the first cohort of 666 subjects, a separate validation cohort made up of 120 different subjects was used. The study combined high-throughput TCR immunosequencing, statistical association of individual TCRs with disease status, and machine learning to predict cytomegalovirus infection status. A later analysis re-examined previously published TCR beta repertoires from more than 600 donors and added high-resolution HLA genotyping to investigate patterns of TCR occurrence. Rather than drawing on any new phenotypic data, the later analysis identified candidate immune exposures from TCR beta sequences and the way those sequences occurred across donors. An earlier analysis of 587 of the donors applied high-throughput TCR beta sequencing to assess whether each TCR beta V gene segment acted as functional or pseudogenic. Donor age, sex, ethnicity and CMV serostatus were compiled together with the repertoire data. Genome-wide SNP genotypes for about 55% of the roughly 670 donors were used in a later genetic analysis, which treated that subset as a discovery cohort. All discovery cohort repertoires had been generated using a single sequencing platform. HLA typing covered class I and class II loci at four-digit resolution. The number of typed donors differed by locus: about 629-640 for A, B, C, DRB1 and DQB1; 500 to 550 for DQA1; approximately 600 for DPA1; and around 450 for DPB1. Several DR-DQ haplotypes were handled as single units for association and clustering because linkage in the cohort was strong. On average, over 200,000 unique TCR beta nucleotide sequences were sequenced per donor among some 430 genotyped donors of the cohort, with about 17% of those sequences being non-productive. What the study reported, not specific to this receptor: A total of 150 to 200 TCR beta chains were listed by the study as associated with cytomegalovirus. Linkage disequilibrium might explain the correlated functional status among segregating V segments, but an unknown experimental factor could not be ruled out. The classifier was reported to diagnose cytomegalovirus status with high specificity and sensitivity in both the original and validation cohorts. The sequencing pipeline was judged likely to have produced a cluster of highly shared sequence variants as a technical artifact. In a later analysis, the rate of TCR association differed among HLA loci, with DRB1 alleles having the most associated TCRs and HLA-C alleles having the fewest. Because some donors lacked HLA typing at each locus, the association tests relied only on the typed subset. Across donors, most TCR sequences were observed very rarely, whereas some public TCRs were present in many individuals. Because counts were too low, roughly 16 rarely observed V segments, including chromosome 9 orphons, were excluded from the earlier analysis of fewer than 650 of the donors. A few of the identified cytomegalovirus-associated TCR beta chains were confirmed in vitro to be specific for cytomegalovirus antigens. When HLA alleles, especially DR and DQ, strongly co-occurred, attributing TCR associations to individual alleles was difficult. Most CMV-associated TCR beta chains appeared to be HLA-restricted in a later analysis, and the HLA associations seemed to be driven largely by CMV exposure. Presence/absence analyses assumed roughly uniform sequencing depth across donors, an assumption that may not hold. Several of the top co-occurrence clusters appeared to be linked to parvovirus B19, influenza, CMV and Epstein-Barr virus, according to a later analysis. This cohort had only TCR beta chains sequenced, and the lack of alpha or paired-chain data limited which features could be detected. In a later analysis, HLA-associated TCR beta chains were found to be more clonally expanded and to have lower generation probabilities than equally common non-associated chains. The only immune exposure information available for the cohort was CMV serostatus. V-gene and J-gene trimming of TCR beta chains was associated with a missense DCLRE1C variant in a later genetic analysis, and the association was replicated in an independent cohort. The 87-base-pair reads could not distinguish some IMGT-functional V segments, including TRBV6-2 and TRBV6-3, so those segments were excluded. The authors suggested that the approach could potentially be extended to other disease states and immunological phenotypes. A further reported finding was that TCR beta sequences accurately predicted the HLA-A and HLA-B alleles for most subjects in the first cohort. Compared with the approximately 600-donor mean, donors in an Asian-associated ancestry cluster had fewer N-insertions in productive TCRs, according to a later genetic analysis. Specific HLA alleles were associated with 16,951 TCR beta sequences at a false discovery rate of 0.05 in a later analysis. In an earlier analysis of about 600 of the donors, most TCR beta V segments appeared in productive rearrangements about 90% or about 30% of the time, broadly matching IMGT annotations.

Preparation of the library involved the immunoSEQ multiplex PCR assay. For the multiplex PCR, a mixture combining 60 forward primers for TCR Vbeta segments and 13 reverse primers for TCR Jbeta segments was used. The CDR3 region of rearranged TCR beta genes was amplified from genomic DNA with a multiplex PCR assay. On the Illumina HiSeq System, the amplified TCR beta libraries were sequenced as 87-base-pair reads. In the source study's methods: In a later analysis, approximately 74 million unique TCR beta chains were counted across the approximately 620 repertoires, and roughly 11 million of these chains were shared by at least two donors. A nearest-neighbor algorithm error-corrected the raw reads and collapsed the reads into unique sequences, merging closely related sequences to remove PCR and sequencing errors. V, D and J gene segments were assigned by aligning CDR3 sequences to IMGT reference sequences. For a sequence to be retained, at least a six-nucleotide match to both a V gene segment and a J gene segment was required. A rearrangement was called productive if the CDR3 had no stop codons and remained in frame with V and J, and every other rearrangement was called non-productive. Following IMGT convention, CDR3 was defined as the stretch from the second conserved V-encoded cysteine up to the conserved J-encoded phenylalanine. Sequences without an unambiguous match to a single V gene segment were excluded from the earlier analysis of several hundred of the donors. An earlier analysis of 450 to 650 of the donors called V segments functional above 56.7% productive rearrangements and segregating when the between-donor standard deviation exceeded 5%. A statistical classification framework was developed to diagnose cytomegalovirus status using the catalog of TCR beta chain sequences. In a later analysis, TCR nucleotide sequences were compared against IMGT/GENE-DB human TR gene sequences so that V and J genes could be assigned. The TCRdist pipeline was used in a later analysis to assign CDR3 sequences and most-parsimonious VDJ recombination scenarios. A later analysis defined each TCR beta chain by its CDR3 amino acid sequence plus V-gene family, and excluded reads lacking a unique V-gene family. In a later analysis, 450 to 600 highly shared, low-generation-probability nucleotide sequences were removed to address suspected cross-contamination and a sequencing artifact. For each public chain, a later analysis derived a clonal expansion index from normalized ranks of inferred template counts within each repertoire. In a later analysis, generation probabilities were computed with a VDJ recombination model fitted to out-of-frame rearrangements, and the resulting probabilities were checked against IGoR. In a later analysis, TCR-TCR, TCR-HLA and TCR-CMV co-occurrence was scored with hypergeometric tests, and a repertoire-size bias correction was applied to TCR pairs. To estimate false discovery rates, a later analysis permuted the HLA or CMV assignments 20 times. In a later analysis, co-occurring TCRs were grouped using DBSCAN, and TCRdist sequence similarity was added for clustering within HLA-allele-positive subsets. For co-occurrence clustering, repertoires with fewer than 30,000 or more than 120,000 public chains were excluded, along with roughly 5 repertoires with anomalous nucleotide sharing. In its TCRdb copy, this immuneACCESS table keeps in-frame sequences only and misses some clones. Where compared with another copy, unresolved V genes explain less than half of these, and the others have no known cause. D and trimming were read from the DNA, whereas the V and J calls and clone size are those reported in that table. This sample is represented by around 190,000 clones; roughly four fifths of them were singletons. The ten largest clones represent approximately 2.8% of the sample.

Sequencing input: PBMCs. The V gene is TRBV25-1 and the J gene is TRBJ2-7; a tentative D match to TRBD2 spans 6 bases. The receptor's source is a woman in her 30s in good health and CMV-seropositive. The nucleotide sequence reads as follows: TGTGCCAGCAGTGCCCCGGGGGACCAGGACCACGAGCAGTACTTC. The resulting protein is CASSAPGDQDHEQYF.